The TCR beta chain described here comes from a study of shared clonotypes between healthy human individuals. Sequencing was performed with immunoSEQ multiplex PCR; in TCRdb, only in-frame clones are kept and a portion is missing. This table has around 2,000,000 clones, approximately 95% appearing once. General study points: In general, naive subsets displayed greater estimated richness than memory subsets did. With four donors compared, about 5.2% of naive CD4 clonotypes were shared. Shared clonotypes across all four donors exceeded non-shared ones in generation probability.

Concerning this clone: Its specificity is unknown.

Germline lookup yields CDR1 SGHNT and CDR2 YYREEE (reference sequence). The ends lost 3 bases at V and 2 bases at J; junction bases unmatched: 7. This CDR3 comprises 15 residues. The sample consisted of naive CD4+ T cells sorted from blood. Subset of the sample: CD45RA+ positively selected. The V and J genes are TRBV5-4 and TRBJ2-7; TRBD2 matches at 8 bases. The clonotype comes from a young man in good health. The CDR3 protein is CASSSPLAGTYEQYF. In DNA form, the CDR3 reads TGTGCCAGCAGCTCCCCCTTAGCGGGGACCTACGAGCAGTACTTC.